This T cell receptor beta chain emerged from a study of regulatory T cells in long-lasting Graves disease. Regarding the study as a whole: Persistent disease samples used TRBV28, TRBJ1-2 and TRBJ2-5 preferentially.

For TCR beta, libraries came from iRepertoire HTBI primers and Arm-PCR of CDR3 regions. TCRdb reprocessed the multiplex PCR reads via MiXCR and lists one record per CDR3 protein. Seen here are some 340,000 distinct CDR3 sequences, about 12% observed once, and the top ten hold approximately 20%. In the case of this clonotype: What it binds is not known. A read error is likely here: a far larger clone is one base away.

This CDR3 comprises 14 residues. Germline assignment: CDR1 SEHNR and CDR2 FQNEAQ (reference sequence). Time point: newly diagnosed GD, antithyroid drugs for less than 3 months. Isolated PBMC RNA provided the starting material for the TCR library. This same sample was also taken into another study, of T cells in Graves' hyperthyroidism and ophthalmopathy. Per that paper: Patients were excluded because of uncontrolled infection, other autoimmune disease, pregnancy or lactation.

The source material was peripheral blood mononuclear cells (PBMCs), sampled at new diagnosis, from a patient treated with antithyroid drugs. The clonotype originates from a young woman with Graves disease. This chain links TRBV7-9 with TRBJ2-3; the D is unclear. The end of the DNA aligns better with TRBJ2-7, so the J call may be wrong. The CDR3 sequence: CASSPPGSPYGQYF. The CDR3 nucleotides read TGTGCCAGCAGCCCGCCGGGCTCGCCCTACGGGCAGTACTTC.